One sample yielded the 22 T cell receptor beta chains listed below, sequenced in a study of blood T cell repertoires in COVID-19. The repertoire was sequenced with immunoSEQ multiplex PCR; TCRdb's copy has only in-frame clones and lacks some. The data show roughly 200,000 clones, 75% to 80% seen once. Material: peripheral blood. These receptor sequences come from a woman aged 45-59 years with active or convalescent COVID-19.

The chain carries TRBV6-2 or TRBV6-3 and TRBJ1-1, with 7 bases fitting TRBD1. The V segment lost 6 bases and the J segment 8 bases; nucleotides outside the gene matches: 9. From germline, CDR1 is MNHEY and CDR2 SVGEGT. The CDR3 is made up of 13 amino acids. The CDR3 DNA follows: TGTGCCAGCAGCCCCGACAGGGCTTCGGAAGCTTTCTTT. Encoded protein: CASSPDRASEAFF.

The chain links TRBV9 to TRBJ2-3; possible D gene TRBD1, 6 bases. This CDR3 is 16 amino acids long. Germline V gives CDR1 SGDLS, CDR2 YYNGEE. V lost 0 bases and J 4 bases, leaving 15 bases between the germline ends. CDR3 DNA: TGTGCCAGCAGCGTAGCTGAGCAGGGGCTGGCAGATACGCAGTATTTT. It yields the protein CASSVAEQGLADTQYF.

In DNA form, the CDR3 reads TGCGCCAGCAGCCAAGATATAGGACAGGGTCGCCCGAACACTGAAGCTTTCTTT. This sequence encodes CASSQDIGQGRPNTEAFF. The rearrangement joins TRBV4-3 to TRBJ1-1, with 8 nucleotides matching TRBD1. Germline CDR1 reads LGHNA; CDR2 reads YSLEER. The CDR3 runs 18 residues. V was pared by 0 bases and J by 1 base, with 10 bases of the junction left unmatched.

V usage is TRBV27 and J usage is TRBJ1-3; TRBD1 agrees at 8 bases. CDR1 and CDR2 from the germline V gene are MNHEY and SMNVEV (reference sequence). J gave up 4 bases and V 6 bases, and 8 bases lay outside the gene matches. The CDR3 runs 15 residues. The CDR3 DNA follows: TGTGCCAGCAGCCGGACAGGGCCGGACGGAAACACCATATATTTT. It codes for CASSRTGPDGNTIYF.

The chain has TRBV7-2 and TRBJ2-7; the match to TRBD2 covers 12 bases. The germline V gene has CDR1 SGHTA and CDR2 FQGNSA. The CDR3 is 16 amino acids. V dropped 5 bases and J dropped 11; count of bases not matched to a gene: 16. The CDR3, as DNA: TGTGCCAGCAGCCCCAGACTAGCGGGAGCCACCTCGGGCAAGTACTTC. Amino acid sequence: CASSPRLAGATSGKYF.

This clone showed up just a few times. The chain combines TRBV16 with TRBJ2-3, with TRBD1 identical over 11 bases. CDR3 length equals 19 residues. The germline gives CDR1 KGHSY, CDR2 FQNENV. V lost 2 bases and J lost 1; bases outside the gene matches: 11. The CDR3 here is CASSQTHWDRGYGTDTQYF. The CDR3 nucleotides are TGTGCCAGCAGCCAAACCCACTGGGACAGGGGGTATGGCACAGATACGCAGTATTTT.

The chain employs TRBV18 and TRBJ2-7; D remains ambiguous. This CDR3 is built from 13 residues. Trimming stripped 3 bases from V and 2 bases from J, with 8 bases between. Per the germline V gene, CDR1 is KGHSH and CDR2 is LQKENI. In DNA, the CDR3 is TGTGCCAGCTCACCTCCCACAACCTACGAGCAGTACTTC. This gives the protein CASSPPTTYEQYF.

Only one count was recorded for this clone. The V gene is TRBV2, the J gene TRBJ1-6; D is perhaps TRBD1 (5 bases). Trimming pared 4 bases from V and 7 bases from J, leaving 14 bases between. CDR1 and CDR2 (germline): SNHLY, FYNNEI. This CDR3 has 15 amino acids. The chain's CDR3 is CASSGNGAGNSPLHF. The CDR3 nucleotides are TGTGCCAGCAGTGGAAATGGGGCCGGGAATTCACCCCTCCACTTT.

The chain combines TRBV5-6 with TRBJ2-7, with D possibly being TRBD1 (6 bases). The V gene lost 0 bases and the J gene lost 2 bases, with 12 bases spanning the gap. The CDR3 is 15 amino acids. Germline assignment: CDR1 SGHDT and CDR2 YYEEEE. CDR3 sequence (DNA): TGTGCCAGCAGCTTGGGGGGGCAGCCCCCCTACGAGCAGTACTTC. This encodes CASSLGGQPPYEQYF.

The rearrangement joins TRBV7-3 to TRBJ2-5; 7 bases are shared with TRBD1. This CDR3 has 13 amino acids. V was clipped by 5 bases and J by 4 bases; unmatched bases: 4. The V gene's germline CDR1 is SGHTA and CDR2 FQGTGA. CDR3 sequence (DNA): TGTGCCAGCAGCCTCCGACAGGGAGAGACCCAGTACTTC. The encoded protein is CASSLRQGETQYF.

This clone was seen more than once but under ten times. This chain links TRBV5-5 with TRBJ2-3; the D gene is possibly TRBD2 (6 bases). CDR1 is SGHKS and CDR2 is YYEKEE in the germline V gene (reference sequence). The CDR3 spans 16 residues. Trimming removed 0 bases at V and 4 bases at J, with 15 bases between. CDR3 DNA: TGTGCCAGCAGCTTGGGTGGGCTACCGGGGGCAGATACGCAGTATTTT. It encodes CASSLGGLPGADTQYF.

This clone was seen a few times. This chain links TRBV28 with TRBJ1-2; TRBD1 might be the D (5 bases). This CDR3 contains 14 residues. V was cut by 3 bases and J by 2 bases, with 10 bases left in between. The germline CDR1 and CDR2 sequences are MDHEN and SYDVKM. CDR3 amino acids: CASSFFGGNYGYTF. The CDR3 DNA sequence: TGTGCCAGCAGTTTCTTCGGGGGGAACTATGGCTACACCTTC.

CDR3 coding DNA: TGTGCCAGCTCCTACACCGGGACAGGGATCGATGAGCAGTTCTTC. Translated, it gives CASSYTGTGIDEQFF. The genes are TRBV18 and TRBJ2-1; 9 nucleotides line up with TRBD1. Germline CDR1 and CDR2: KGHSH and LQKENI. Unmatched junction bases numbered 11, after V lost 6 bases and J lost 8 bases. This CDR3 has 15 residues.

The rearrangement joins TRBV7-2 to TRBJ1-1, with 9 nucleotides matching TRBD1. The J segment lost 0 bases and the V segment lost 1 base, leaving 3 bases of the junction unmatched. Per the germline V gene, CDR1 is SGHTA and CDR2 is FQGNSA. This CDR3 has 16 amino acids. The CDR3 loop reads CASSLVGQGLNTEAFF. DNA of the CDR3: TGTGCCAGCAGCTTAGTTGGACAGGGGTTGAACACTGAAGCTTTCTTT.

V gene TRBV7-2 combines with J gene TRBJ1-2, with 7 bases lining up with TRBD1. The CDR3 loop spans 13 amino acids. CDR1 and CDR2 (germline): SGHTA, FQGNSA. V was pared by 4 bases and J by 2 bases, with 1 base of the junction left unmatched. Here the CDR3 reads CASSSTGNYGYTF. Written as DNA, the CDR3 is TGTGCCAGCAGCTCGACAGGGAACTATGGCTACACCTTC.

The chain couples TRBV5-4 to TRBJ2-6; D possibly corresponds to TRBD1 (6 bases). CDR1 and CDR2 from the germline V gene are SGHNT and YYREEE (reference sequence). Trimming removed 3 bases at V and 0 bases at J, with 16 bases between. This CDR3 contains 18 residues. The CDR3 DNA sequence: TGTGCCAGCAGCTACGGACAGCTTCTAGGCTCTGGGGCCAACGTCCTGACTTTC. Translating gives CASSYGQLLGSGANVLTF. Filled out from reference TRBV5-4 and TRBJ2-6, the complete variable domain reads ETGVTQSPTHLIKTRGQQVTLRCSSQSGHNTVSWYQQALGQGPQFIFQYYREEENGRGNFPPRFSGLQFPNYSSELNVNALELDDSALYLCASSYGQLLGSGANVLTFGAGSRLTVL.

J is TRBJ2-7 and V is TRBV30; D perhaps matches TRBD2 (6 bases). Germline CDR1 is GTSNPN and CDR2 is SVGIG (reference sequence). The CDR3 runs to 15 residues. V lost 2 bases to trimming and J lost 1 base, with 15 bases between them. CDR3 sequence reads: CAWSRWRDVSYEQYF. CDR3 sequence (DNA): TGTGCCTGGAGTAGGTGGCGGGATGTGTCCTACGAGCAGTACTTC. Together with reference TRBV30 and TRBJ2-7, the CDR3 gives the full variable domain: SQTIHQWPATLVQPVGSPLSLECTVEGTSNPNLYWYRQAAGRGLQLLFYSVGIGQISSEVPQNLSASRPQDRQFILSSKKLLLSDSGFYLCAWSRWRDVSYEQYFGPGTRLTVT.

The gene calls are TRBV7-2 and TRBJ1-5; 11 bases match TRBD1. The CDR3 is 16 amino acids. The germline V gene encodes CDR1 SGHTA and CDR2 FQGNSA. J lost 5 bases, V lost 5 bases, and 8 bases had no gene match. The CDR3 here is CASSPRTGGEDQPQHF. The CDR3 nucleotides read TGTGCCAGCAGCCCTAGGACAGGGGGCGAGGATCAGCCCCAGCATTTT. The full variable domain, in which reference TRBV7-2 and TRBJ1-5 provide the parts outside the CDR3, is GAGVSQSPSNKVTEKGKDVELRCDPISGHTALYWYRQSLGQGLEFLIYFQGNSAPDKSGLPSDRFSAERTGGSVSTLTIQRTQQEDSAVYLCASSPRTGGEDQPQHFGDGTRLSIL.

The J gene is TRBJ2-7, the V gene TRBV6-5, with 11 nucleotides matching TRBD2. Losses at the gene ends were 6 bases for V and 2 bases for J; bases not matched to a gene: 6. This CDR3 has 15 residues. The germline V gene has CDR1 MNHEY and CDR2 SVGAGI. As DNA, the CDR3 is TGTGCCAGCAGCCCACTAGCGGGGGCCGCCTACGAGCAGTACTTC. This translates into CASSPLAGAAYEQYF.

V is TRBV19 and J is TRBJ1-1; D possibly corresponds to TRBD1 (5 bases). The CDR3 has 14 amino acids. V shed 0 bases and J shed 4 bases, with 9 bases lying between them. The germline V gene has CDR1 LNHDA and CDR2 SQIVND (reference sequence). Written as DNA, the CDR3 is TGTGCCAGTAGTATAGATGGCCAGGGCACTGAAGCTTTCTTT. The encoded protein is CASSIDGQGTEAFF.

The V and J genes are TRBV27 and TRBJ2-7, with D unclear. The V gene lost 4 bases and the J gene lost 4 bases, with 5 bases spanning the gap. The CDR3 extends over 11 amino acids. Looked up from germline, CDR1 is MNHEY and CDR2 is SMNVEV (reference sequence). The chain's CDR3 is CASSSRYEQYF. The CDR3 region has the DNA TGTGCCAGCAGTTCGAGATACGAGCAGTACTTC.

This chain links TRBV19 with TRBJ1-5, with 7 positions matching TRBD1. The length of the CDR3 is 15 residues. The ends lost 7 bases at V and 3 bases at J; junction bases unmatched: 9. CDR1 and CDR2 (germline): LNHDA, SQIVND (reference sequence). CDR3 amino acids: CASTWSGGSNQPQHF. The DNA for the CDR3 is TGTGCCAGTACGTGGTCAGGGGGATCCAATCAGCCCCAGCATTTT.